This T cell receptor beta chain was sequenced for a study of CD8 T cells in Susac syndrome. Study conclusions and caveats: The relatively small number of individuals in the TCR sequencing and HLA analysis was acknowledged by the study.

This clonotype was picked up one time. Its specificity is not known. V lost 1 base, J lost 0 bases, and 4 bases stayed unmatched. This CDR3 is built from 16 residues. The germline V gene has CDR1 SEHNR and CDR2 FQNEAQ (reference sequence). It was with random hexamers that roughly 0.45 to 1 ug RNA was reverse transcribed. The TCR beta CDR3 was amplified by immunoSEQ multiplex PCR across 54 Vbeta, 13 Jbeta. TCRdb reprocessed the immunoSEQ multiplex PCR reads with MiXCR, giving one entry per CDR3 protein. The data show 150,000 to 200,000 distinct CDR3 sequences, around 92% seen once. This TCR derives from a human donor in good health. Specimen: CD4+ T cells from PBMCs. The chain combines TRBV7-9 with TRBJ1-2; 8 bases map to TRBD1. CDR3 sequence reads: CASSLGTGNANYGYTF. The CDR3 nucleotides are TGTGCCAGCAGCTTAGGGACAGGGAACGCTAACTATGGCTACACCTTC. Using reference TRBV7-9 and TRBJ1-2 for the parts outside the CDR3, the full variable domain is DTGVSQNPRHKITKRGQNVTFRCDPISEHNRLYWYRQTLGQGPEFLTYFQNEAQLEKSRLLSDRFSAERPKGSFSTLEIQRTEQGDSAMYLCASSLGTGNANYGYTFGSGTRLTVV.